This passage covers 21 T cell receptor beta chains from one sample sequenced in a study of shared clonotypes between healthy human individuals (TCRdb year 2020). Library generation was performed with the immunoSEQ multiplex PCR assay. Entries here come from immuneACCESS through TCRdb and include only in-frame sequences with V and J called. Some clones fail to appear in such tables; in the studies checked, an unresolved V gene covers under half of the shortfall, and the cause of the remainder is unknown. Within this sample are roughly 490,000 clones, with 65% to 80% of them counted one time only. Over 9.5% of the sample rests with the top ten. The sequencing sample was made of PBMCs. These receptors all come from a middle-aged woman in good health. Some clones in this sample may be carry-over from other donors' samples.

The chain carries TRBV6-6 and TRBJ1-2; a possible D gene is TRBD1 (6 bases). This CDR3 is 13 amino acids long. Per germline, CDR1 MNHNY and CDR2 SVGAGI (reference sequence). V was shortened by 5 bases and J by 8 bases, with 15 bases between the two germline ends. The CDR3 protein is CASSRDATGGYTF. CDR3 bases: TGTGCCAGCAGTCGAGACGCGACAGGCGGCTACACCTTC.

The chain joins TRBV5-4 to TRBJ2-1; 9 nucleotides match TRBD2. J was trimmed by 6 bases and V by 3 bases; bases with no gene match: 7. CDR1 SGHNT and CDR2 YYREEE come from the germline V gene (reference sequence). The CDR3 consists of 15 residues. Here the CDR3 reads CASSSSGNRGNEQFF. CDR3 sequence (DNA): TGTGCCAGCAGCTCTAGCGGGAACAGGGGCAATGAGCAGTTCTTC.

The chain links TRBV28 to TRBJ2-7, with D hard to call. CDR3 length equals 12 residues. V lost 7 bases to trimming and J lost 3 bases, with 10 bases between them. The V gene's germline CDR1 is MDHEN and CDR2 SYDVKM. Here the CDR3 reads CASTSGDYEQYF. The CDR3 coding sequence is TGTGCCAGCACCTCGGGCGACTACGAGCAGTACTTC.

The V and J genes are TRBV7-2 and TRBJ1-1; 8 bases are a match to TRBD1. The length of the CDR3 is 15 residues. The V segment lost 0 bases and the J segment 5 bases; nucleotides outside the gene matches: 5. Germline V gene lookup returns CDR1 SGHTA and CDR2 FQGNSA. The CDR3 DNA follows: TGTGCCAGCAGCTTAGCGGCAGGGGGCAATACTGAAGCTTTCTTT. This encodes CASSLAAGGNTEAFF.

The chain is built from TRBV10-2 and TRBJ1-4; possibly TRBD1 for D (5 bases). The germline gives CDR1 WSHSY, CDR2 SAAADI. V dropped 6 bases and J dropped 4 bases, with 12 bases sitting between them. The CDR3 length is 14 residues. The CDR3 DNA reads TGCGCCAGCAGGAGCCCGGGGGGTAATGAAAAACTGTTTTTT. This gives the protein CASRSPGGNEKLFF.

For this clone: The sample has other DNA sequences that encode this CDR3 too. The chain joins TRBV9 to TRBJ2-7; D is possibly TRBD2 (6 bases). Germline V CDR1 and CDR2: SGDLS, YYNGEE. Trimming took 2 bases from V and 1 from J, leaving 10 bases between them. The CDR3 totals 14 residues. The CDR3 region is CASSVTGASYEQYF. The CDR3 DNA is TGTGCCAGCAGCGTTACGGGAGCGTCCTACGAGCAGTACTTC. Together with reference TRBV9 and TRBJ2-7, the CDR3 gives the full variable domain: DSGVTQTPKHLITATGQRVTLRCSPRSGDLSVYWYQQSLDQGLQFLIQYYNGEERAKGNILERFSAQQFPDLHSELNLSSLELGDSALYFCASSVTGASYEQYFGPGTRLTVT.

This clone was picked up a small number of times. The gene calls are TRBV7-2 and TRBJ1-1, with D possibly TRBD1 on 6 matching bases. Trimming stripped 4 bases from V and 1 base from J, with 13 bases between. Germline V lookup: CDR1 SGHTA, CDR2 FQGNSA. The CDR3 loop spans 15 amino acids. The chain's CDR3 is CASSWAGQKNTEAFF. The CDR3 DNA sequence: TGTGCCAGCAGCTGGGCAGGACAGAAGAACACTGAAGCTTTCTTT.

This chain uses TRBV6-6 with TRBJ2-7, with D perhaps being TRBD1 or TRBD2 (5 bases each). Trimming cost V 6 bases and J 2 bases, with 11 bases left between them. CDR1 and CDR2 from the germline V gene are MNHNY and SVGAGI (reference sequence). CDR3 length equals 13 residues. The CDR3, as DNA: TGTGCCAGCAGCCGGGACCGAACCTACGAGCAGTACTTC. Translation gives CASSRDRTYEQYF.

The chain is built from TRBV28 and TRBJ2-5; TRBD1 matches at 10 bases. Germline assignment: CDR1 MDHEN and CDR2 SYDVKM. Trimming removed 4 bases from V and 2 bases from J; junction bases left unmatched: 1. The CDR3 loop spans 14 amino acids. The CDR3: CASSWTGGQETQYF. The CDR3 coding sequence is TGTGCCAGCAGTTGGACAGGGGGACAAGAGACCCAGTACTTC.

The sample holds one count of this clone. The chain combines TRBV7-6 with TRBJ2-3; 12 bases agree with TRBD2. Trimming removed 3 bases from V and 3 bases from J; junction bases left unmatched: 1. The V gene's germline CDR1 is SGHVS and CDR2 FNYEAQ. This CDR3 region has 15 residues. CDR3 nucleotides: TGTGCCAGCAGCTTTACTAGCGGGAGGACAGATACGCAGTATTTT. Translating it yields CASSFTSGRTDTQYF. Together with reference TRBV7-6 and TRBJ2-3, the CDR3 gives the full variable domain: GAGVSQSPRYKVTKRGQDVALRCDPISGHVSLYWYRQALGQGPEFLTYFNYEAQQDKSGLPNDRFSAERPEGSISTLTIQRTEQRDSAMYRCASSFTSGRTDTQYFGPGTRLTVL.

This clone was detected only once. The chain is built from TRBV7-8 and TRBJ1-1, with TRBD1 as a possible D gene (5 bases). CDR3 length equals 15 residues. CDR1 and CDR2 (germline): SGHVS, FQNEAQ. V lost 5 bases and J lost 0, with 13 bases in between. This chain's CDR3 is CASSLATVMNTEAFF. CDR3 bases: TGTGCCAGCAGCCTCGCGACAGTCATGAACACTGAAGCTTTCTTT.

This chain connects TRBV5-6 to TRBJ1-1; 8 bases align to TRBD1. Trimming took 4 bases from V and 1 from J; bases not matched to a gene: 9. The CDR3 length is 16 residues. Germline V CDR1 and CDR2: SGHDT, YYEEEE. This chain's CDR3 is CASSLGQATSNTEAFF. Here the CDR3 DNA reads TGTGCCAGCAGCCTGGGACAGGCGACGTCGAACACTGAAGCTTTCTTT.

The chain is built from TRBV7-8 and TRBJ2-7; possibly TRBD2 for D (5 bases). V dropped 2 bases and J dropped 3 bases, with 14 bases sitting between them. This CDR3 is built from 15 residues. CDR1 is SGHVS, CDR2 FQNEAQ, per germline. Written as DNA, the CDR3 is TGTGCCAGCAGCTTAATGAGCGGTGCCGACTACGAGCAGTACTTC. The encoded protein is CASSLMSGADYEQYF.

V is TRBV10-3 and J is TRBJ2-7; TRBD2 matches at 9 bases. Germline CDR1 ENHRY, CDR2 SYGVKD. J lost 8 bases, V lost 3 bases, and 8 bases had no gene match. The CDR3 is 14 residues long. In DNA, the CDR3 is TGTGCCATCAGTGAAGGCCTAGCGGGGCCACAGCAGTACTTC. It encodes CAISEGLAGPQQYF.

The rearrangement uses TRBV7-6 and TRBJ1-3; weak D call: TRBD1 (5 bases). The length of the CDR3 is 16 residues. Germline V gives CDR1 SGHVS, CDR2 FNYEAQ. V was clipped by 0 bases and J by 1 base, with 10 bases between them. The CDR3: CASSLAGGLSGNTIYF. The CDR3, as DNA: TGTGCCAGCAGCTTAGCGGGGGGACTGTCTGGAAACACCATATATTTT.

This clone is a singleton in its sample. The V and J genes are TRBV5-4 and TRBJ1-3; D gene ambiguous. The V gene lost 3 bases and the J gene lost 0 bases, with 7 bases spanning the gap. The CDR3 is 14 amino acids. Germline V gene data show CDR1 as SGHNT and CDR2 as YYREEE (reference sequence). The CDR3 coding sequence is TGTGCCAGCAGCTGGGGTTCCTCTGGAAACACCATATATTTT. Protein product: CASSWGSSGNTIYF. The entire variable domain, with the rest obtained from reference TRBV5-4 and TRBJ1-3, is as follows: ETGVTQSPTHLIKTRGQQVTLRCSSQSGHNTVSWYQQALGQGPQFIFQYYREEENGRGNFPPRFSGLQFPNYSSELNVNALELDDSALYLCASSWGSSGNTIYFGEGSWLTVV.

This clone was seen a few times. The J gene is TRBJ2-2, the V gene TRBV2; perhaps D is TRBD1 or TRBD2 (5 bases each). The CDR3 runs to 15 residues. V gave up 3 bases and J gave up 5 bases, with 13 bases separating them. In germline, CDR1 is SNHLY, CDR2 FYNNEI. The CDR3 DNA follows: TGTGCCAGCAGTGAGAGGGGCCCCTGGACCGGGGAGCTGTTTTTT. It codes for CASSERGPWTGELFF.

The gene calls are TRBV5-1 and TRBJ2-3, with D uncertain. Trimming shortened V by 0 bases and J by 2 bases, and 7 bases separated the two germline ends. Germline-derived CDR1 and CDR2 are SGHRS and YFSETQ. This CDR3 spans 14 amino acids. CDR3 sequence reads: CASSLDLPTDTQYF. CDR3 DNA: TGCGCCAGCAGCTTGGATCTGCCCACAGATACGCAGTATTTT.

This chain joins TRBV6-1 and TRBJ2-1, with 9 positions matching TRBD2. V shed 4 bases, J shed 0 bases, and the junction held 1 base outside the gene matches. Germline V gives CDR1 MNHNS, CDR2 SASEGT. This CDR3 is built from 15 residues. CDR3 sequence: CASSGLAASYNEQFF. CDR3 nucleotides: TGTGCCAGCAGTGGACTAGCGGCCTCCTACAATGAGCAGTTCTTC.

This clone has a count of ten or more. Other DNA sequences in this specimen translate into the identical CDR3. The chain combines TRBV13 with TRBJ2-3; D not resolved. Trimming removed 4 bases at V and 2 bases at J, with 1 base between. In germline, CDR1 is PRHDT, CDR2 FYEKMQ (reference sequence). The CDR3 runs to 11 residues. The CDR3: CASSYTDTQYF. The CDR3 coding sequence is TGTGCCAGCAGCTACACAGATACGCAGTATTTT.

This clone has just one count. Other DNA sequences in this sample translate to the same CDR3. The chain employs TRBV6-4 and TRBJ2-1; D is unresolved. The germline CDR1 and CDR2 sequences are MRHNA and SNTAGT. The CDR3 spans 15 residues. V was cut by 0 bases and J by 0 bases, with 6 bases left in between. The CDR3 reads CASSDSAGSYNEQFF. CDR3 sequence (DNA): TGTGCCAGCAGTGACTCTGCCGGCTCCTACAATGAGCAGTTCTTC.